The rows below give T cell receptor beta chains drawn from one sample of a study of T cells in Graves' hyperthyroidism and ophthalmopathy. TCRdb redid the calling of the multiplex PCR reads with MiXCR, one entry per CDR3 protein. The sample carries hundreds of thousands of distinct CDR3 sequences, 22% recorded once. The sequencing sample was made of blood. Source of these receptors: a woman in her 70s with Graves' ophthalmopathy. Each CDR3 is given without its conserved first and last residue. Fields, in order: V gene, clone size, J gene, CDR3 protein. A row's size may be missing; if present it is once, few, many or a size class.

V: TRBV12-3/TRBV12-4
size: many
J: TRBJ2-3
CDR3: ASSFTGGGSSDTQY

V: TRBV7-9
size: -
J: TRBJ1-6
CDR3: TSSLAQGMNSPLH

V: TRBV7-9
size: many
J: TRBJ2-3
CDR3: ASSRSTDTQY

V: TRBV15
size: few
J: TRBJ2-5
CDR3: ATSGGETQY

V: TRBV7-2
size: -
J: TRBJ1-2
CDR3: ASSPRFGSVMVYGYT

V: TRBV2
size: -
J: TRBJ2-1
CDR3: ASSELRGVPEQF

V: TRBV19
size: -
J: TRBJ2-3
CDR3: ATQTLQSVLAGGADTQY

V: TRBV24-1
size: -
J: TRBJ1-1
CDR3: ATSDSTGSDTEAF

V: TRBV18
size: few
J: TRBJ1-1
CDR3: ASSPRAGDTEAF

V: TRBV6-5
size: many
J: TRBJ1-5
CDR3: ASSSDRVNQPQH

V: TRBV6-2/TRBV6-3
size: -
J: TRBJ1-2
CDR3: ASTEQGSIRGYT

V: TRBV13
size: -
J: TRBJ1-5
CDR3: ASSQVDLISNQPQH

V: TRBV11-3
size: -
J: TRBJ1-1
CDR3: ASSRGTVGGNTEAF

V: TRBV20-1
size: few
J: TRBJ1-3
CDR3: SARVPGTVLSGNTIY